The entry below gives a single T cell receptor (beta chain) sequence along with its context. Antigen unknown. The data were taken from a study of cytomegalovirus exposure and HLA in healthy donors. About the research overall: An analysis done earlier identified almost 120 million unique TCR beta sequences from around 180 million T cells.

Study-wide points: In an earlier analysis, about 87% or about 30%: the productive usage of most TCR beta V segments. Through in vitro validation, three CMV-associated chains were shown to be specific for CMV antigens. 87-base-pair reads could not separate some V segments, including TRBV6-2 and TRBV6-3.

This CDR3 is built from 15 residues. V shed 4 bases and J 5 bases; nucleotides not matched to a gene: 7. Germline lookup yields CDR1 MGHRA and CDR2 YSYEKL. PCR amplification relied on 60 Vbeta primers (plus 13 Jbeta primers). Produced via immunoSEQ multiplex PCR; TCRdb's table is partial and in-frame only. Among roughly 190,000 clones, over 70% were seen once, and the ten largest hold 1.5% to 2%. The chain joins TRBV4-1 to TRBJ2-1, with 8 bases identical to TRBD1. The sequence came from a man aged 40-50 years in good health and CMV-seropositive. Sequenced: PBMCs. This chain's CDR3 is CASSPWTGFNNEQFF. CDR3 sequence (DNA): TGCGCCAGCAGCCCGTGGACAGGGTTCAACAATGAGCAGTTCTTC.